Listed below are T cell receptor beta chains from one sample, sequenced in a study of shared clonotypes between healthy human individuals. The assay was immunoSEQ multiplex PCR, and TCRdb's table has in-frame clones only and misses some. This sample carries 450,000 to 700,000 clones, around 95% of them seen once, and the ten largest clones take 0.095% to 0.12%. The sample consisted of naive CD8+ T cells sorted from blood. The source is a woman between 25 and 40 years old in good health. Each CDR3 is given with its conserved first and last residue. Fields, in order: V gene, D gene, clone size, CDR3 protein. The D gene is left open where the match is weak. The listing skips clone size in some rows; elsewhere it reads once, few, many or a size class.

>TRBV28|-|once
CASSGWDTEAFF
>TRBV4-1|-|-
CASSQDPIPGRAYEQYF
>TRBV30|TRBD2|-
CAWSNGTSGSYEQYF
>TRBV13|TRBD1|-
CASSMGTGPTGELFF
>TRBV7-8|-|-
CASSPTQRMNTEAFF
>TRBV28|TRBD2|once
CASSRRLAFHEQYF
>TRBV2|-|-
CASSSTRGSAGELFF
>TRBV5-8|-|-
CASSLVGGDETQYF
>TRBV19|-|-
CASRSVEAANTGELFF
>TRBV5-1|-|-
CASTRDVSSYEQYF
>TRBV19|-|-
CASSIVFWRRSGANVLTF
>TRBV11-2|TRBD2|-
CASSLLAGGQNEQFF
>TRBV7-8|-|-
CASSLGQGLLAPLHF
>TRBV27|TRBD2|-
CASSSIAGGIYEQYF
>TRBV29-1|-|-
CSVEDDGGISSYNEQFF
>TRBV6-1|-|-
CASSLRAANTGELFF
>TRBV7-9|-|-
CASSSTYYEQYF
>TRBV28|-|-
CASSPLSGTSSYEQYF
>TRBV5-8|TRBD1|-
CASSTYGTGAYEQYF
>TRBV2|TRBD1|-
CARTGGRGLAAGITDEQFF
>TRBV29-1|TRBD2|-
CSAPRSDLAGGLLGDTQYF
>TRBV28|TRBD1|-
CASSFLRDRFDYGYTF
>TRBV9|TRBD2|-
CASSVTAGGAYEQYF
>TRBV5-1|-|-
CASSLVHTENTEAFF
>TRBV9|-|-
CASSGGGGEQYF
>TRBV27|-|-
CASSETGAGDYGYTF
>TRBV29-1|-|once
CSVEGETPTEAFF
>TRBV4-1|-|-
CASSLRRQGNQPQHF
>TRBV4-1|-|-
CASSPTGETQYF
>TRBV6-1|-|-
CASSEGVAGYTEAFF
>TRBV6-1|TRBD2|-
CASSEISSGASYNEQFF
>TRBV28|-|-
CASTPRWENQPQHF
>TRBV19|-|-
CASSGDHRQSSYEQYF
>TRBV5-1|-|-
CASSPLQVANTGELFF
>TRBV11-3|-|-
CASSLLRYEQYF
>TRBV7-3|-|-
CASSPKTQSIHEQYF
>TRBV5-5|-|-
CASSLVPRGDEQFF
>TRBV6-4|TRBD2|-
CASSPQPTGTSGRLYNEQFF
>TRBV7-9|-|-
CASSTYNEQFF
>TRBV28|TRBD2|-
CASSSIAGVSYEQYF
>TRBV7-9|-|-
CASTGYSGGTDTQYF
>TRBV4-1|-|-
CASSQDTRAQAFF
>TRBV7-9|-|-
CASSLGQGNKNIQYF
>TRBV14|TRBD1|-
CASSRKGQGPIYGYTF
>TRBV19|TRBD1|once
CASTVGQGLNTEAFF
>TRBV30|-|-
CAWSPGGGGQYF
>TRBV27|TRBD1|-
CASSGTGGAGTDTQYF
>TRBV7-9|-|-
CASHLREPQHF